This T cell receptor beta chain was identified during a study of blood T cell repertoires in COVID-19. CDR1 is SGHTA, CDR2 FQGNSA, per germline. The CDR3 runs 14 residues. The V segment lost 5 bases and the J segment 8 bases; nucleotides outside the gene matches: 7. Generated by immunoSEQ multiplex PCR, the TCRdb table keeps only in-frame clones and is missing some. The table shows tens of thousands of clones, with 85% to 90% occurring only once. The receptor was isolated from a man of 80 years or more with acute or convalescent COVID-19. V is TRBV7-2 and J is TRBJ2-1; 9 bases line up with TRBD1. The sample taken for sequencing was peripheral blood. The CDR3 loop is CASSPGTGFDEQFF. DNA for the CDR3: TGTGCCAGCAGCCCGGGGACAGGGTTCGATGAGCAGTTCTTC.